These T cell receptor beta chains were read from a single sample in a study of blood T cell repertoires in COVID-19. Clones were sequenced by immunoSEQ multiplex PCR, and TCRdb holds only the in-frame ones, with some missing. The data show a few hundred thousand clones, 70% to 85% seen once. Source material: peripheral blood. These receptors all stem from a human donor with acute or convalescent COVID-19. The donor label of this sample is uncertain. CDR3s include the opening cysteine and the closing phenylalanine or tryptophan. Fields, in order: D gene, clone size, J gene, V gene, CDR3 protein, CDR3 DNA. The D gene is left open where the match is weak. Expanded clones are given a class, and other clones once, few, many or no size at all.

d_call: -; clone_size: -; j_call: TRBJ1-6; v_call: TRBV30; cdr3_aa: CAWSVREGRDVGSPLHF; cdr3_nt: TGTGCCTGGAGTGTCCGGGAAGGCCGCGATGTCGGTTCACCCCTCCACTTT
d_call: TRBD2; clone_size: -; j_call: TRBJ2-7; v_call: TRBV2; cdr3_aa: CASSAERGDPYEQYF; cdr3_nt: TGTGCCAGCAGTGCGGAGCGGGGGGACCCTTACGAGCAGTACTTC
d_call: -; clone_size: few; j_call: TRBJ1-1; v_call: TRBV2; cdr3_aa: CASSDIPGSVRGTEAFF; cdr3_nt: TGTGCCAGCAGTGATATACCGGGCTCCGTCAGGGGCACTGAAGCTTTCTTT
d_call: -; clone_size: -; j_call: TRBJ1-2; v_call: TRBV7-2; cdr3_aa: CASSQFRQARGGYTF; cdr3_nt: TGTGCCAGCAGCCAATTTCGACAGGCGAGGGGTGGCTACACCTTC
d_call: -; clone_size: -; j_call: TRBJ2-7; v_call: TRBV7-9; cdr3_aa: CASSIPRVADSRQHTLLEQYF; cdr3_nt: TGTGCCAGCAGCATCCCGCGAGTTGCGGACAGTCGACAACATACCCTCCTTGAGCAGTACTTC
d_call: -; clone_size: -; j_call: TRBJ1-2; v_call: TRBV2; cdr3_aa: CASNLATGGYTF; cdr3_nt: TGTGCCAGCAACCTCGCCACAGGTGGCTACACCTTC
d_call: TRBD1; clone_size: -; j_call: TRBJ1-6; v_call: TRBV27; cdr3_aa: CASSTWTGGSPLHF; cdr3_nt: TGTGCCAGCAGTACTTGGACAGGAGGTTCACCCCTCCACTTT
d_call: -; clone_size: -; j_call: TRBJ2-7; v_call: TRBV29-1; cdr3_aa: CSVEVRAYEQYF; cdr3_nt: TGCAGCGTTGAAGTAAGAGCCTACGAGCAGTACTTC
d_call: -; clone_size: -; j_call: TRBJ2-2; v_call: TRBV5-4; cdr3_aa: CASSEQGVAGELFF; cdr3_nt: TGTGCCAGCAGCGAACAGGGCGTAGCCGGGGAGCTGTTTTTT
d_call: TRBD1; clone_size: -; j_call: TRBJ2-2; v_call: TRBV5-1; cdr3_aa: CASSGQGPTQNTGELFF; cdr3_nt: TGCGCCAGCAGCGGACAGGGGCCAACACAGAACACCGGGGAGCTGTTTTTT
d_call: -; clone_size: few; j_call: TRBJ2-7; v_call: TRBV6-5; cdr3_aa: CASRFNEQYF; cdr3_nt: TGTGCCAGCCGTTTCAACGAGCAGTACTTC
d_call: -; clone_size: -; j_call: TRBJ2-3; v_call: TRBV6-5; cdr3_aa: CATHPAGISTDTQYF; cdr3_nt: TGTGCCACCCACCCTGCGGGGATTAGCACAGATACGCAGTATTTT
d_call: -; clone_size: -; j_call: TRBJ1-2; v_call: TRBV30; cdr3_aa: CAWRDGGGYGYTF; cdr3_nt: TGTGCCTGGAGGGACGGAGGCGGCTATGGCTACACCTTC
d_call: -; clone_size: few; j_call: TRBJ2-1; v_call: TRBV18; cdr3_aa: CASSVTEIYNEQFF; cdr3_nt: TGTGCCAGCTCCGTGACAGAAATCTACAATGAGCAGTTCTTC
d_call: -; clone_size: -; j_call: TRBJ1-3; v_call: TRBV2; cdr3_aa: CASLRGGRTFSGNTIYF; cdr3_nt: TGTGCCAGCCTCCGGGGGGGGCGAACGTTCTCTGGAAACACCATATATTTT
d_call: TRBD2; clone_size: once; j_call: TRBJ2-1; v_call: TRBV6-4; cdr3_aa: CASSPSGSNNEQFF; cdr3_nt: TGTGCCAGCAGTCCGAGCGGGAGCAACAATGAGCAGTTCTTC
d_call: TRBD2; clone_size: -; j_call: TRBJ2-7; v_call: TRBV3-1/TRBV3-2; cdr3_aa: CASSRVDVTSDTRPYEQYF; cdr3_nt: TGTGCCAGCAGTCGCGTGGACGTGACTAGCGACACGAGGCCCTACGAGCAGTACTTC
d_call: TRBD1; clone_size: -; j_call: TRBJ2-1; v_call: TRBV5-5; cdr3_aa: CASSAGTVYNEQFF; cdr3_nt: TGTGCCAGCAGCGCCGGGACAGTCTACAATGAGCAGTTCTTC
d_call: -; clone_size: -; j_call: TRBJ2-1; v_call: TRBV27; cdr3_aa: CASSLSSFHEQFF; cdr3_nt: TGTGCCAGCAGTTTAAGTAGCTTCCATGAGCAGTTCTTC
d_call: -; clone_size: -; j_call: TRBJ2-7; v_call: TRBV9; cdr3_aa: CASSVEPGATYEQYF; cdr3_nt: TGTGCCAGCAGCGTGGAACCGGGAGCAACCTACGAGCAGTACTTC
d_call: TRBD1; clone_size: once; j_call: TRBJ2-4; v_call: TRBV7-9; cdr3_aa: CASSPGQGVAKNIQYF; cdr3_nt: TGTGCCAGCAGCCCAGGACAGGGGGTGGCGAAAAACATTCAGTACTTC
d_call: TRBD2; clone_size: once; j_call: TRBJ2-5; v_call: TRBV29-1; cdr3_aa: CSGITSGVGTQYF; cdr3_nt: TGCAGCGGCATCACTAGCGGTGTCGGGACCCAGTACTTC
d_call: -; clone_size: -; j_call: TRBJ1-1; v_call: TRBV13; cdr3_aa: CASSFSGTEAFF; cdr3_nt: TGTGCCAGCAGCTTCTCGGGCACTGAAGCTTTCTTT
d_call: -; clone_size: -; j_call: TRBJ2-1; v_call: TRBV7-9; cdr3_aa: CASSPRDTDSYNEQFF; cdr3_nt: TGTGCCAGCAGCCCCAGGGATACCGACTCCTACAATGAGCAGTTCTTC
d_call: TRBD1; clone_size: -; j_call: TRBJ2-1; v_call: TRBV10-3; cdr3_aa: CAISAEPGQDPDEQFF; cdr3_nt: TGTGCCATCAGTGCTGAGCCGGGACAGGATCCAGATGAGCAGTTCTTC
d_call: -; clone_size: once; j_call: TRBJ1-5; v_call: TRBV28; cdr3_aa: CASSLNGWSGIQPQHF; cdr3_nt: TGTGCCAGCAGTTTAAACGGATGGTCAGGGATCCAGCCCCAGCATTTT
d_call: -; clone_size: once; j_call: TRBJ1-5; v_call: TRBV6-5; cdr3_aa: CASSPRGEGRKPQHF; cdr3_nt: TGTGCCAGCAGTCCCCGCGGGGAGGGTCGGAAGCCCCAGCATTTT
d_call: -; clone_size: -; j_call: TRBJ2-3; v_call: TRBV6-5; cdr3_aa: CASSYSLWGPDTQYF; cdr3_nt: TGTGCCAGCAGTTACTCCCTCTGGGGGCCAGATACGCAGTATTTT
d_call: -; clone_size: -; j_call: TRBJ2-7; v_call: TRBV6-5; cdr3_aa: CASSSTGYEQYF; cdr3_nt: TGTGCCAGCAGTAGCACAGGGTACGAGCAGTACTTC
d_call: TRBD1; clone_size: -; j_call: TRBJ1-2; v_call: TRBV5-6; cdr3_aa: CASSWDRGYGYTF; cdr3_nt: TGTGCCAGCAGCTGGGACAGGGGTTATGGCTACACCTTC
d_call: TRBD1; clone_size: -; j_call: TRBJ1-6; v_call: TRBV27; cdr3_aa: CAVRGQGFSPLHF; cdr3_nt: TGTGCCGTGAGAGGACAGGGATTTTCACCCCTCCACTTT
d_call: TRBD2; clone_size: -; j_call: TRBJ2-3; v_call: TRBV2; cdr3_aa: CASSTSGTTDTQYF; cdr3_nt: TGTGCCAGCAGCACTAGCGGGACAACAGATACGCAGTATTTT
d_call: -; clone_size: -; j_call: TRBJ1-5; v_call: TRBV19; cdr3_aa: CASSMITGTTGQPQHF; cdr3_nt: TGTGCCAGTAGTATGATAACAGGAACCACGGGTCAGCCCCAGCATTTT
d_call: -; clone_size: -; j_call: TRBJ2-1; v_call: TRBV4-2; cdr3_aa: CASSSGTPNNEQFF; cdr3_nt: TGTGCCAGCAGCTCCGGGACTCCTAACAATGAGCAGTTCTTC
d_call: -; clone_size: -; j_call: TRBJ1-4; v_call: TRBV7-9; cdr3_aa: CASGTGVDEKLFF; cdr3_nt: TGTGCCAGCGGTACGGGGGTTGATGAAAAACTGTTTTTT
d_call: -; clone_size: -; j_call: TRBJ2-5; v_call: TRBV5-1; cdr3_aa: CASSLVNQYQETQYF; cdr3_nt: TGCGCCAGCAGTTTGGTCAACCAGTACCAAGAGACCCAGTACTTC
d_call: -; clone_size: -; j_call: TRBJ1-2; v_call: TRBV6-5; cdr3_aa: CASRRGDYGYTF; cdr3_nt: TGTGCCAGCAGACGGGGGGACTATGGCTACACCTTC
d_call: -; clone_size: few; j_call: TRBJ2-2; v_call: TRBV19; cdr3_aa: CASSGGMNTGELFF; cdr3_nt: TGTGCCAGTAGTGGGGGGATGAACACCGGGGAGCTGTTTTTT
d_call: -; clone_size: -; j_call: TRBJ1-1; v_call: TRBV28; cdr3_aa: CASSLGGGFGRNTEAFF; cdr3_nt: TGTGCCAGCAGTTTAGGGGGGGGCTTCGGACGGAACACTGAAGCTTTCTTT
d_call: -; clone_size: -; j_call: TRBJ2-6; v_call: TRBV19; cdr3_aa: CASQRVASGANVLTF; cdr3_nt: TGTGCCAGTCAGAGGGTTGCTTCTGGGGCCAACGTCCTGACTTTC
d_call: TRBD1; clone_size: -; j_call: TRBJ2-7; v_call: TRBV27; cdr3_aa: CASSTNRGHQYF; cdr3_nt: TGTGCCAGCAGTACAAACAGGGGGCATCAGTACTTC
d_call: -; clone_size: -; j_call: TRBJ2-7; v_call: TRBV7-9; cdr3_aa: CASSTGNYEQYF; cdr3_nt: TGTGCCAGCAGCACCGGGAACTACGAGCAGTACTTC
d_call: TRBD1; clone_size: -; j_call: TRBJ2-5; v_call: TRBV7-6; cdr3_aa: CASSFPTGKKPQYF; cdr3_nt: TGTGCCAGCAGCTTTCCGACAGGGAAGAAGCCCCAGTACTTC
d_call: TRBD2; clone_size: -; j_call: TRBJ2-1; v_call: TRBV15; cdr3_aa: CATSRDTAGEQFF; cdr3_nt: TGTGCCACCAGCAGAGATACAGCGGGGGAGCAGTTCTTC
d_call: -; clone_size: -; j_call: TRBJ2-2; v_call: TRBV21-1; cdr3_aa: CASTGTSTRGTDTGELFF; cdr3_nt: TGTGCCAGCACCGGAACCTCGACCAGGGGGACCGACACCGGGGAGCTGTTTTTT
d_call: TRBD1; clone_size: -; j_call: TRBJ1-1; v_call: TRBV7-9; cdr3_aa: CASSETGAIEAFF; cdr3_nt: TGTGCCAGCAGTGAAACAGGGGCGATTGAAGCTTTCTTT
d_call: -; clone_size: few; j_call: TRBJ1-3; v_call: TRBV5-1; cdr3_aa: CASSLSASSGNTIYF; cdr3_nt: TGCGCCAGCAGCTTGTCGGCTAGCTCTGGAAACACCATATATTTT